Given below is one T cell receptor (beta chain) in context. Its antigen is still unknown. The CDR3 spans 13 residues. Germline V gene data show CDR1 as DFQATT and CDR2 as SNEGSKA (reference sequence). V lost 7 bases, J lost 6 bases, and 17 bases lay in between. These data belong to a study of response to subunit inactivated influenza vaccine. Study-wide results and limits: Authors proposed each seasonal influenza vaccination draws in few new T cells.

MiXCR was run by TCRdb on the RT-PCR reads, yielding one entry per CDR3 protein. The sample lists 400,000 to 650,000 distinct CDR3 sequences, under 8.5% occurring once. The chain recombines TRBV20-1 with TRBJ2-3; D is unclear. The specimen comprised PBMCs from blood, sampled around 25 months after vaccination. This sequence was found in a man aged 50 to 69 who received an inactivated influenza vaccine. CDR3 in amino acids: CSVEWGNGDTQYF. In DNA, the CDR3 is TGCAGTGTCGAATGGGGTAATGGGGATACGCAGTATTTT.